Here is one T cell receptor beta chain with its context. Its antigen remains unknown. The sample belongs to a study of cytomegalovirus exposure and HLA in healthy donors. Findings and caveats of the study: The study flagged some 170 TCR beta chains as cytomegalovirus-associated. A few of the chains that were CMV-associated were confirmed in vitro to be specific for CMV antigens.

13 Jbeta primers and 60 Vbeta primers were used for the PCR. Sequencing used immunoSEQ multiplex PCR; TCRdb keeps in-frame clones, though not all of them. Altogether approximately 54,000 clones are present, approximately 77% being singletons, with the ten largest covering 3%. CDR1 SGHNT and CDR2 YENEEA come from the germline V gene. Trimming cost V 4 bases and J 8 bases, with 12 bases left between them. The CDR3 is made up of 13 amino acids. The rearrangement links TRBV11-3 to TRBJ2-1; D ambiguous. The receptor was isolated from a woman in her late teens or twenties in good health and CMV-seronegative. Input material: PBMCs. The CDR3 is CASSSGSLDEQFF. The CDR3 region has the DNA TGTGCCAGCAGCTCCGGGTCGCTGGATGAGCAGTTCTTC.